The 28 T cell receptor beta chains in this list originate from one sample, sequenced in a study of long-term antiretroviral therapy in people with HIV (dated by TCRdb to between 2020 and 2023). The immunoSEQ hsTCRB v3.0 assay was used at survey level resolution for TRB variable region sequencing. TCRdb re-hosts the immuneACCESS table, in-frame sequences only. Its copies lack some clones; in the studies checked, an unresolved V gene accounts for under half of them, and the cause for the rest is not known. The sample yields approximately 30,000 clones; 86% were counted once. About 5% of the sample rests with the top ten. The input for sequencing was unsorted PBMCs, taken 0.8 years after starting antiretroviral therapy. These receptors were collected from a woman in her twenties or thirties with HIV.

The CDR3 region is CASSPYRGGTEAFF. CDR3 DNA: TGTGCCAGCAGTCCCTACAGGGGAGGAACTGAAGCTTTCTTT. The chain combines TRBV6-1 with TRBJ1-1, with 7 bases identical to TRBD1. V trimming: 5 bases; J trimming: 5 bases; junction bases outside the gene matches: 8. The CDR3 extends over 14 amino acids. From germline, CDR1 is MNHNS and CDR2 SASEGT.

The rearrangement uses TRBV19 and TRBJ1-1; D is possibly TRBD1 (5 bases). With 3 bases removed from V and 3 bases from J, the gap between germline ends came to 8 bases. This CDR3 contains 13 residues. Germline-derived CDR1 and CDR2 are LNHDA and SQIVND (reference sequence). CDR3 region: CASSIGRDTEAFF. The CDR3 DNA follows: TGTGCCAGTAGTATCGGCAGGGACACTGAAGCTTTCTTT.

The chain carries TRBV27 and TRBJ1-5; no definite D call. There are 17 residues in the CDR3. CDR1 and CDR2 from the germline V gene are MNHEY and SMNVEV (reference sequence). V was cut by 6 bases and J by 0 bases, with 18 bases left in between. The CDR3 DNA is TGTGCCAGCAGACCCTCCGGAGGTGGATATAGCAATCAGCCCCAGCATTTT. Amino acids: CASRPSGGGYSNQPQHF.

As to this clone: Germline and junction disagree at one end, which may indicate a read error. V gene TRBV13 combines with J gene TRBJ1-2, with D possibly TRBD1 on 6 matching bases. The CDR3 totals 13 residues. Germline-derived CDR1 and CDR2 are PRHDT and FYEKMQ (reference sequence). CDR3 loop: CASSAHRDYGYTF. Written as DNA, the CDR3 is TGTGCCAGCAGCGCCCACAGGGACTACGGCTACACCTTC.

J is TRBJ1-6 and V is TRBV6-5, with a weak D call TRBD1 (5 bases). From germline, CDR1 is MNHEY and CDR2 SVGAGI. The CDR3 has 15 amino acids. Trimming left V 4 bases short and J 5 bases short, with 12 bases between. The CDR3 DNA sequence: TGTGCCAGCAGTTTACGGACACCAGATAATTCACCCCTCCACTTT. Amino acids: CASSLRTPDNSPLHF.

This clone was recorded once. V and J are TRBV15 and TRBJ1-5; D might be TRBD1 (5 bases). CDR3 length: 15 amino acids. CDR1 is LNHNV, CDR2 YYDKDF, per germline (reference sequence). The V end was cut by 0 bases, the J end by 6 bases, with 12 bases between. CDR3 sequence (DNA): TGTGCCACCAGCAGAGATAACCAGGGTACTCAGCCCCAGCATTTT. It yields the protein CATSRDNQGTQPQHF.

The chain has TRBV6-1 and TRBJ2-7; D assignment may be TRBD1 or TRBD2 (5 bases each). CDR3 length: 15 residues. Trimming left V 2 bases short and J 1 base short, with 12 bases between. Germline values: CDR1 MNHNS, CDR2 SASEGT. In DNA form, the CDR3 reads TGTGCCAGCAGTGAACAGGGAGTCTTTTCCTACGAGCAGTACTTC. Its protein product is CASSEQGVFSYEQYF.

In this sample, this clone turned up once. V gene TRBV11-1 combines with J gene TRBJ1-1; no reliable D call. Germline-derived CDR1 and CDR2 are SGHAT and FQDESV (reference sequence). There are 15 residues in the CDR3. Deletions cut 4 bases from V and 0 bases from J, with 12 bases between. The CDR3 protein is CASSSTGSMNTEAFF. The CDR3, as DNA: TGTGCCAGCAGCTCCACCGGAAGTATGAACACTGAAGCTTTCTTT. Based on the CDR3 plus reference TRBV11-1 and TRBJ1-1, the full variable domain is EAEVAQSPRYKITEKSQAVAFWCDPISGHATLYWYRQILGQGPELLVQFQDESVVDDSQLPKDRFSAERLKGVDSTLKIQPAELGDSAMYLCASSSTGSMNTEAFFGQGTRLTVV.

This clone has more than one count but fewer than ten. The CDR3, as DNA: TGCGCCAGCAGCACCCGGGACAGGGGACTCTCCTATAATTCACCCCTCCACTTT. Its protein product is CASSTRDRGLSYNSPLHF. The gene calls are TRBV4-1 and TRBJ1-6, with 10 bases aligning to TRBD1. Trimming at V came to 5 bases and at J to 0 bases, leaving 7 bases not matched to a gene. The CDR3 has 18 residues. The germline CDR1 and CDR2 sequences are MGHRA and YSYEKL.

This clone was seen a single time. The V and J genes are TRBV7-3 and TRBJ2-1; D is perhaps TRBD1 or TRBD2 (6 bases each). CDR3 length: 14 residues. V lost 5 bases, J lost 7 bases, and 15 bases lay in between. The germline gives CDR1 SGHTA, CDR2 FQGTGA. Here the CDR3 reads CASSPGGVWNEQFF. The CDR3 DNA reads as TGTGCCAGCAGCCCCGGGGGCGTTTGGAATGAGCAGTTCTTC.

The chain couples TRBV11-2 to TRBJ2-1, with D uncertain. The germline V gene encodes CDR1 SGHAT and CDR2 FQNNGV. The germline V and J ends were trimmed by 0 bases and 1 base, with 16 bases remaining between them. The CDR3 is made up of 18 amino acids. CDR3 nucleotide sequence: TGTGCCAGCAGCTTAGATCAGGTGGGTGGTCTTTCCTACAATGAGCAGTTCTTC. It specifies CASSLDQVGGLSYNEQFF.

This sequence joins TRBV18 and TRBJ2-7; unclear D gene. The CDR3 has 13 amino acids. Per germline, CDR1 KGHSH and CDR2 LQKENI. The V and J ends lost 4 bases and 3 bases respectively, with 10 bases between them. The CDR3 region is CASSRRGYYEQYF. In DNA, the CDR3 is TGTGCCAGCTCACGGAGAGGTTACTACGAGCAGTACTTC.

V usage is TRBV5-1 and J usage is TRBJ2-1, with a weak D call TRBD1 (7 bases). CDR1 SGHRS and CDR2 YFSETQ come from the germline V gene. The CDR3 runs 13 residues. V was pared by 0 bases and J by 8 bases, with 9 bases between. DNA for the CDR3: TGCGCCAGCAGCTTGGGCAGGGGGGATGAGCAGTTCTTC. Its translation is CASSLGRGDEQFF.

This clone was detected only once. J is TRBJ2-1 and V is TRBV11-2, with unresolved D. The V end lost 5 bases, the J end lost 3 bases, and 8 bases lay between the germline ends. The CDR3 is 13 amino acids. Per the germline V gene, CDR1 is SGHAT and CDR2 is FQNNGV. The CDR3 coding sequence is TGTGCCAGCAGCCCCAACAGCTACAATGAGCAGTTCTTC. Its protein product is CASSPNSYNEQFF.

This chain links TRBV29-1 with TRBJ2-3; 9 bases are a match to TRBD2. J gave up 6 bases and V 5 bases, and 3 bases lay outside the gene matches. This CDR3 has 12 amino acids. CDR1 is SQVTM and CDR2 is ANQGSEA in the germline V gene. The CDR3 region has the DNA TGCAGCGTTCATAGCGGGGGTGATACGCAGTATTTT. It translates to CSVHSGGDTQYF.

The CDR3 here is CASSDTGNTIYF. As DNA, the CDR3 is TGTGCCAGCAGTGATACTGGAAACACCATATATTTT. V is TRBV6-1 and J is TRBJ1-3; no clear D gene. This CDR3 is built from 12 residues. Germline V gene data show CDR1 as MNHNS and CDR2 as SASEGT. With 3 bases removed from V and 2 bases from J, the gap between germline ends came to 2 bases.

The chain combines TRBV30 with TRBJ1-1; no clear D gene. V lost 1 base and J 1 base, leaving 4 bases between the germline ends. Germline loops: CDR1 GTSNPN, CDR2 SVGIG (reference sequence). This CDR3 comprises 12 residues. The DNA of the CDR3 is TGTGCCTGGAGTGCACAGAACACTGAAGCTTTCTTT. This sequence encodes CAWSAQNTEAFF.

This chain uses TRBV7-8 with TRBJ2-1; the match to TRBD1 covers 7 bases. J was trimmed by 4 bases and V by 5 bases; bases with no gene match: 17. Germline V lookup: CDR1 SGHVS, CDR2 FQNEAQ. The CDR3 contains 18 residues. Here the CDR3 DNA reads TGTGCCAGCAGCGACGACTGGCAAACCGGGACAGCGTACAATGAGCAGTTCTTC. It encodes CASSDDWQTGTAYNEQFF.

The chain recombines TRBV9 with TRBJ1-2; a weak D match, TRBD1 (5 bases). Trimming cost V 3 bases and J 4 bases, with 19 bases left between them. The V gene's germline CDR1 is SGDLS and CDR2 YYNGEE. The CDR3 loop spans 16 amino acids. The CDR3 sequence: CASSEALKTEIYGYTF. As DNA, the CDR3 is TGTGCCAGCAGCGAGGCGCTTAAGACAGAAATCTATGGCTACACCTTC. Supplemented by reference TRBV9 and TRBJ1-2, the full variable domain reads DSGVTQTPKHLITATGQRVTLRCSPRSGDLSVYWYQQSLDQGLQFLIQYYNGEERAKGNILERFSAQQFPDLHSELNLSSLELGDSALYFCASSEALKTEIYGYTFGSGTRLTVV.

This sequence joins TRBV27 and TRBJ2-1; D is unresolved. This CDR3 contains 14 residues. Looked up from germline, CDR1 is MNHEY and CDR2 is SMNVEV (reference sequence). V was clipped by 4 bases and J by 2 bases, with 9 bases between them. The CDR3 loop reads CASSSGSAYNEQFF. The CDR3, as DNA: TGTGCCAGCAGTTCCGGGTCCGCCTACAATGAGCAGTTCTTC.

J is TRBJ1-5 and V is TRBV12-5; 8 nucleotides match TRBD1. The germline gives CDR1 LGHNT, CDR2 FRNRAP. The CDR3 contains 21 residues. Unmatched junction bases numbered 23, after V lost 2 bases and J lost 5 bases. The CDR3 spells CASGLIYMNHLNRTGYQPQHF. The CDR3 DNA is TGTGCTAGTGGTTTGATCTACATGAATCACTTAAACAGGACAGGGTATCAGCCCCAGCATTTT.

The chain uses TRBV10-2 and TRBJ2-3; D uncertain. V lost 3 bases and J lost 4, with 5 bases in between. CDR3 length: 12 amino acids. CDR1 WSHSY and CDR2 SAAADI come from the germline V gene. The CDR3 DNA sequence: TGCGCCAGCAGTGATACGGCAGATACGCAGTATTTT. It translates to CASSDTADTQYF.

The V and J genes are TRBV7-6 and TRBJ2-5; unclear D gene. This CDR3 spans 11 amino acids. Germline V CDR1 and CDR2: SGHVS, FNYEAQ. V was cut by 5 bases and J by 4 bases, with 5 bases left in between. DNA for the CDR3: TGTGCCAGCAGCCCAGGAGAGACCCAGTACTTC. Translated: CASSPGETQYF.

V is TRBV5-6 and J is TRBJ1-1; TRBD1 aligns across 8 bases. Trimming removed 3 bases from V and 0 bases from J; junction bases left unmatched: 4. This CDR3 has 15 amino acids. In germline, CDR1 is SGHDT, CDR2 YYEEEE. The CDR3, as DNA: TGTGCCAGCAGCTCCGGGACAGGTATGAACACTGAAGCTTTCTTT. It is translated as CASSSGTGMNTEAFF.

This rearrangement joins TRBV11-2 to TRBJ1-4; TRBD1 matches 10 bases. The CDR3 spans 14 residues. Germline values: CDR1 SGHAT, CDR2 FQNNGV. V dropped 4 bases and J dropped 7; count of bases not matched to a gene: 3. CDR3 nucleotide sequence: TGTGCCAGCAGCTCACGGACAGGGGGTGAAAAACTGTTTTTT. It translates to CASSSRTGGEKLFF.

This chain links TRBV18 with TRBJ2-3; no reliable D call. V lost 1 base and J 0 bases, leaving 8 bases between the germline ends. The CDR3 sequence is 15 residues long. The V gene's germline CDR1 is KGHSH and CDR2 LQKENI. Here the CDR3 reads CASSPLVQSTDTQYF. As DNA, the CDR3 is TGTGCCAGCTCACCACTAGTCCAGAGCACAGATACGCAGTATTTT.

V gene TRBV7-9 combines with J gene TRBJ1-5, with D perhaps TRBD1 (6 bases). Germline CDR1 is SEHNR and CDR2 is FQNEAQ (reference sequence). CDR3 length: 16 amino acids. V was trimmed by 4 bases and J by 3 bases, leaving 16 bases between them. CDR3: CASSSKRRGDNQPQHF. The CDR3 coding sequence is TGTGCCAGCAGCTCCAAGCGCAGGGGAGACAATCAGCCCCAGCATTTT.

V is TRBV5-1 and J is TRBJ1-5, with D possibly matching TRBD1 (5 bases). Germline V gene sequence: CDR1 SGHRS, CDR2 YFSETQ. This CDR3 has 15 amino acids. V gave up 5 bases and J gave up 0 bases, with 12 bases separating them. In DNA form, the CDR3 reads TGCGCCAGCAGGATCACGACAGATAGCAATCAGCCCCAGCATTTT. Protein: CASRITTDSNQPQHF.